This T cell receptor (beta chain) was identified in a study of blood T cells in healthy people across ages. About this clonotype itself: Antigen: not known.

Combining a sample-barcoded 5' primer with a J-beta primer mix, a second PCR ran for roughly 6 to 11 cycles. Via MiXCR, TCRdb re-called the 5' RACE reads, giving one row per CDR3 protein. This table holds 1 million or so distinct CDR3 sequences, more than 40% found once. The J segment lost 1 base and the V segment lost 8 bases, leaving 4 bases of the junction unmatched. The length of the CDR3 is 13 residues. Per the germline V gene, CDR1 is MDHEN and CDR2 is SYDVKM. Study results and limitations: Age brought a roughly linear fall in TCR beta diversity measured per million T cells.

J is TRBJ2-7 and V is TRBV28; 8 bases are a match to TRBD1. The source of this sequence is a woman aged 60 to 75 in good health. Sequenced material: blood. This CDR3 reads CASRDRKSYEQYF. CDR3 nucleotides: TGTGCCAGCCGGGACAGGAAATCCTACGAGCAGTACTTC.